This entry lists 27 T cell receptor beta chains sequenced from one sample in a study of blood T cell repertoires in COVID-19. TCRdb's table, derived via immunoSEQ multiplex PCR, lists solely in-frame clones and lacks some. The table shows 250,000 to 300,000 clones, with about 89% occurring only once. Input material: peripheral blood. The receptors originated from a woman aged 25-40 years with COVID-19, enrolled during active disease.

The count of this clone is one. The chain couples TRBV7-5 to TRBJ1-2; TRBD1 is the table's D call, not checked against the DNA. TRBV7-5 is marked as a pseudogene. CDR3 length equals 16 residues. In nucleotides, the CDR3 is TGTGTCAGAAGCTTAGATCGGGGAGACAGGCCCTATGGCTACACCTTC. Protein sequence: CVRSLDRGDRPYGYTF.

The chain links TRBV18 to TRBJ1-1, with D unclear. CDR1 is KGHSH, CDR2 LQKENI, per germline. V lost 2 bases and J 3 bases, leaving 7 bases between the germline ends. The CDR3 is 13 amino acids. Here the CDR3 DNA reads TGTGCCAGCTCACCATCAGTGGACACTGAAGCTTTCTTT. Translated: CASSPSVDTEAFF.

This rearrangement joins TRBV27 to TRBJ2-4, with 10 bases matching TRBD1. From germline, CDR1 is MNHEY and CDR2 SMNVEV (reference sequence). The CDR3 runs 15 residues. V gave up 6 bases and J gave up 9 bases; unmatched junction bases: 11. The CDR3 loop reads CASSWGTGAEGIQYF. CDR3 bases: TGTGCCAGCAGCTGGGGGACAGGGGCGGAAGGCATTCAGTACTTC.

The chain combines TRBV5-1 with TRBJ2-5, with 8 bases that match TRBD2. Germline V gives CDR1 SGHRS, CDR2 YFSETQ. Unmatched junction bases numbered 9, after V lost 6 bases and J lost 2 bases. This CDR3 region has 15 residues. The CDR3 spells CASTREGSTQETQYF. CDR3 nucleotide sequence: TGCGCCAGCACACGGGAGGGGAGCACACAAGAGACCCAGTACTTC.

This CDR3 reads CASSPKLPSYNEQFF. The DNA for the CDR3 is TGTGCCAGCAGCCCCAAGCTCCCCTCCTACAATGAGCAGTTCTTC. The chain uses TRBV11-2 and TRBJ2-1; D is unclear. CDR1 and CDR2 (germline): SGHAT, FQNNGV. There are 15 residues in the CDR3. With 5 bases removed from V and 0 bases from J, the gap between germline ends came to 11 bases.

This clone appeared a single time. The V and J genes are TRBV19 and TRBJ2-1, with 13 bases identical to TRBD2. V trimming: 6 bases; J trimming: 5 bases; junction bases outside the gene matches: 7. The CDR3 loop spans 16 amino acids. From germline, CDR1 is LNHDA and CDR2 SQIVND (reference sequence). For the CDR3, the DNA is TGTGCCAGTAGAAGGACTAGCGGGAGCCAAAACAATGAGCAGTTCTTC. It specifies CASRRTSGSQNNEQFF.

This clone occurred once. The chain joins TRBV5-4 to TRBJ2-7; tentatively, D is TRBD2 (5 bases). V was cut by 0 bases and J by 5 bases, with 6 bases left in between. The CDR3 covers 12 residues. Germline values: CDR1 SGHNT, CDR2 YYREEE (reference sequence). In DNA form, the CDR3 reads TGTGCCAGCAGCTTGGACGGGGACGAGCAGTACTTC. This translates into CASSLDGDEQYF. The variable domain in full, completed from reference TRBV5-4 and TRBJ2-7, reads ETGVTQSPTHLIKTRGQQVTLRCSSQSGHNTVSWYQQALGQGPQFIFQYYREEENGRGNFPPRFSGLQFPNYSSELNVNALELDDSALYLCASSLDGDEQYFGPGTRLTVT.

The CDR3 protein is CAITGSANSPLHF. In DNA form, the CDR3 reads TGTGCCATCACGGGATCAGCAAATTCACCCCTCCACTTT. The chain joins TRBV10-3 to TRBJ1-6; D not resolved. V was shortened by 7 bases and J by 7 bases, with 11 bases between the two germline ends. The CDR3 extends over 13 amino acids. The V gene's germline CDR1 is ENHRY and CDR2 SYGVKD.

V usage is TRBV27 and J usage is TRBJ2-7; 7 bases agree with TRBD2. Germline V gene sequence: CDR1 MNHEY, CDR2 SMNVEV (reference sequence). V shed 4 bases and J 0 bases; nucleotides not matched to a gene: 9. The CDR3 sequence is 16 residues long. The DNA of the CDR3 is TGTGCCAGCAGTTCATTCGGCGGGGGTAGCTCCTACGAGCAGTACTTC. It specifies CASSSFGGGSSYEQYF.

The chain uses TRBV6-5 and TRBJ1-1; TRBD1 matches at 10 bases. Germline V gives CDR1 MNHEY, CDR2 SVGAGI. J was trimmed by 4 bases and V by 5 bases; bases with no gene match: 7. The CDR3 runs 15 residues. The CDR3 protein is CASSTRQGASTEAFF. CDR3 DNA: TGTGCCAGCAGTACTCGACAGGGGGCGAGCACTGAAGCTTTCTTT.

CDR3 coding DNA: TGCGCCAGCAGTGAGGGACTAGCGGGAGCCACCGGGGAGCTGTTTTTT. Translating it yields CASSEGLAGATGELFF. This chain joins TRBV10-1 and TRBJ2-2, with 13 bases aligning to TRBD2. The J segment lost 4 bases and the V segment lost 2 bases, leaving 1 base of the junction unmatched. Looked up from germline, CDR1 is WNHNN and CDR2 is SYGVQD (reference sequence). There are 16 residues in the CDR3.

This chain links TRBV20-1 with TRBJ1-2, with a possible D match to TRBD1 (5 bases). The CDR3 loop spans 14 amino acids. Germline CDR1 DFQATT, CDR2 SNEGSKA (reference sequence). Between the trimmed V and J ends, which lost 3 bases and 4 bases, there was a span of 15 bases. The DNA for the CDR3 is TGCAGTGCTAGTACGGGGGGAATCGGCTATGGCTACACCTTC. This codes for CSASTGGIGYGYTF.

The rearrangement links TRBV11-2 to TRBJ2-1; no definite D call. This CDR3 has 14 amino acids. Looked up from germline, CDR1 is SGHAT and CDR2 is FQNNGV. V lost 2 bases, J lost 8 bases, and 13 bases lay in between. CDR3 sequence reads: CASSLSASRYEQFF. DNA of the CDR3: TGTGCCAGCAGCTTATCGGCTAGTCGATATGAGCAGTTCTTC.

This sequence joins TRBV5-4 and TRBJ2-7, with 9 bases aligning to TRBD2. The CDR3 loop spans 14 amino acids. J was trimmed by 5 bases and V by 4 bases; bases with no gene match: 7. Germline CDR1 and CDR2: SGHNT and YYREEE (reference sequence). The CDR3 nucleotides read TGTGCCAGCAGCCCTGGACTAGCGCAGGACGAGCAGTACTTC. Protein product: CASSPGLAQDEQYF. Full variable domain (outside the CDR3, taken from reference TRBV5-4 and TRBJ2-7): ETGVTQSPTHLIKTRGQQVTLRCSSQSGHNTVSWYQQALGQGPQFIFQYYREEENGRGNFPPRFSGLQFPNYSSELNVNALELDDSALYLCASSPGLAQDEQYFGPGTRLTVT.

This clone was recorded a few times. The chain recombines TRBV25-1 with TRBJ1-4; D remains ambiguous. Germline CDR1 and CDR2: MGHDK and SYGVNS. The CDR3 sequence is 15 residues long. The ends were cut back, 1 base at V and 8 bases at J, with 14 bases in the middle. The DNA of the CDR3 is TGTGCCAGCAGTGAATTGAAGGAGAGTTTAGAAAAACTGTTTTTT. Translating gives CASSELKESLEKLFF.

The CDR3 protein is CASSRWGTGGDTIYF. CDR3 nucleotides: TGTGCCAGCAGCCGTTGGGGGACAGGGGGAGACACCATATATTTT. V is TRBV3-1 (or the pseudogene TRBV3-2) and J is TRBJ1-3; 11 bases are a match to TRBD1. Losses at the gene ends were 4 bases for V and 8 bases for J; bases not matched to a gene: 7. This CDR3 contains 15 residues. CDR1 LGHDT and CDR2 YNNKEL come from the germline V gene (reference sequence).

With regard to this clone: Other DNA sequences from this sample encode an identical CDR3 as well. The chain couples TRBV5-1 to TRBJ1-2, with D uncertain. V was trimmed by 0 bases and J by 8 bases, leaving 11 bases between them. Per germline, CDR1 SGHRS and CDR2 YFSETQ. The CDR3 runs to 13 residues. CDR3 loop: CASSLEAGGGYTF. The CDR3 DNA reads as TGCGCCAGCAGCTTGGAGGCAGGTGGCGGCTACACCTTC.

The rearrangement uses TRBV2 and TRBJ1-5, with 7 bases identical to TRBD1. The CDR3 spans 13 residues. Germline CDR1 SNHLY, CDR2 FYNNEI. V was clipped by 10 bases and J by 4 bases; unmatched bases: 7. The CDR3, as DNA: TGTGCCACCGGACAGGACCTGAATCAGCCCCAGCATTTT. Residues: CATGQDLNQPQHF.

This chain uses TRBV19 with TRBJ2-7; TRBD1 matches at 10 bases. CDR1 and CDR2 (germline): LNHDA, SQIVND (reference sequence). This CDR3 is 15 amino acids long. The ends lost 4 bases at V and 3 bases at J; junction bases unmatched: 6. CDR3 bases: TGTGCCAGTAGTACCCGGGACAGGGGCTACTACGAGCAGTACTTC. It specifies CASSTRDRGYYEQYF.

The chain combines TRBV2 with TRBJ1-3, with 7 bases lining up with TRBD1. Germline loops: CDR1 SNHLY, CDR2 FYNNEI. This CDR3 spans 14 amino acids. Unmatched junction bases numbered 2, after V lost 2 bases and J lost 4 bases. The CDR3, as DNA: TGTGCCAGCAGTGAAACAGGGGTCGGAAACACCATATATTTT. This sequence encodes CASSETGVGNTIYF.

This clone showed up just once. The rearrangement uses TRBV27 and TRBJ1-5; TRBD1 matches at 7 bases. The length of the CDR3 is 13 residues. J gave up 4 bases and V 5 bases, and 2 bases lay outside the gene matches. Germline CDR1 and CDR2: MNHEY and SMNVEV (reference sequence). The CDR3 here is CASSGDRNQPQHF. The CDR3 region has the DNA TGTGCCAGCAGTGGGGACAGAAATCAGCCCCAGCATTTT.

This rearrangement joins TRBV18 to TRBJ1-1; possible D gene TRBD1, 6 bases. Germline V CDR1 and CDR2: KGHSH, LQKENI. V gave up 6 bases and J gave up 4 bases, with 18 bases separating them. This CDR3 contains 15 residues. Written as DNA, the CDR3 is TGTGCCAGCTCGCCCCCCACAGGGCTTCGCACTGAAGCTTTCTTT. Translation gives CASSPPTGLRTEAFF.

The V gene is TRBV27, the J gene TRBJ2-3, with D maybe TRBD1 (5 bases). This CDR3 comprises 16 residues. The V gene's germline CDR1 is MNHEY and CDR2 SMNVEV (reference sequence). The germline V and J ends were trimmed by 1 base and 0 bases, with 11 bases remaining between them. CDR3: CASSLFAPGSTDTQYF. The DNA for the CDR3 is TGTGCCAGCAGTTTATTTGCCCCAGGGAGCACAGATACGCAGTATTTT.

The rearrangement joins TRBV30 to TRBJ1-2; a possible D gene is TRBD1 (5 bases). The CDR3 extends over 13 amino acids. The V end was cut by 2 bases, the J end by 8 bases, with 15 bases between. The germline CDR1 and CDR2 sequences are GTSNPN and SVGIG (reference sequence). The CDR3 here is CAWSYHGGDGYTF. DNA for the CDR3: TGTGCCTGGAGTTACCATGGCGGGGACGGCTACACCTTC. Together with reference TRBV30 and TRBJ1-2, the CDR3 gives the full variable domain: SQTIHQWPATLVQPVGSPLSLECTVEGTSNPNLYWYRQAAGRGLQLLFYSVGIGQISSEVPQNLSASRPQDRQFILSSKKLLLSDSGFYLCAWSYHGGDGYTFGSGTRLTVV.

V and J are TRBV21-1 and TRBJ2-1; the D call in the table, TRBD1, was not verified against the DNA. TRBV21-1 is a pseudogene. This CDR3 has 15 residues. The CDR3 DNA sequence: TGTGCCAGCAGCGAACAGGGAAAGGGCTACAATGAGCAGTTCTTC. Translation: CASSEQGKGYNEQFF.

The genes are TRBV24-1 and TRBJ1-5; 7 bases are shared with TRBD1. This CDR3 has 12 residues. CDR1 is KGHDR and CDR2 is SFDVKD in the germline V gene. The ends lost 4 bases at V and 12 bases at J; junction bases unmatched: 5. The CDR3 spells CATSEDGQVQHF. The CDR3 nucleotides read TGTGCCACCAGTGAAGATGGACAGGTCCAGCATTTT.

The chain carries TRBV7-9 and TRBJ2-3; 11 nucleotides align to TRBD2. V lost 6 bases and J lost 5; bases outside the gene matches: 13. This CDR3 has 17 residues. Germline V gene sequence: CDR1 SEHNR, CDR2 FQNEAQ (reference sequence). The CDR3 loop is CASSRLLAGGRGDTQYF. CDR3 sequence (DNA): TGTGCCAGCAGTAGACTTCTAGCGGGAGGTCGGGGAGATACGCAGTATTTT.